This T cell receptor beta chain comes out of a study of regulatory T cells in long-lasting Graves disease. The wider study: Those with persistent Graves' disease had received antithyroid drugs for over 5 years with positive TSH receptor antibodies. General study results and limits: Limited sample numbers may have lowered accuracy. Gene preferences differed: TRBV28, TRBJ1-2, TRBJ2-5 in persistent cases.

Noted time point: persistent/refractory GD, antithyroid drugs over 5 years with positive TRAb. PBMCs provided the RNA from which the TCR library was made. The authors diagnosed Graves' disease using American Thyroid Association guidelines. Combining iRepertoire HTBI primers with Arm-PCR of CDR3 regions, the authors built TCR beta libraries. MiXCR was run by TCRdb on the multiplex PCR reads, yielding one entry per CDR3 protein. The table lists roughly 300,000 distinct CDR3 sequences, around 20% of them singletons. Germline V gene lookup returns CDR1 SGHTA and CDR2 FQGNSA. The CDR3 spans 19 residues. As regards this clonotype: The target antigen is unknown. A read error is possible here, since a much larger clone lies one base away.

This chain links TRBV7-2 with TRBJ2-2; 12 nucleotides match TRBD1. This sequence was found in a female donor with Graves disease. The material was peripheral blood mononuclear cells (PBMCs), obtained when the disease was refractory, from a patient treated with antithyroid drugs. CDR3 in amino acids: CPSSLAWNGDRGRRGELFF. The DNA of the CDR3 is TGTCCCAGCAGCTTAGCGTGGAACGGGGACAGGGGGCGCAGAGGGGAGCTGTTTTTT.